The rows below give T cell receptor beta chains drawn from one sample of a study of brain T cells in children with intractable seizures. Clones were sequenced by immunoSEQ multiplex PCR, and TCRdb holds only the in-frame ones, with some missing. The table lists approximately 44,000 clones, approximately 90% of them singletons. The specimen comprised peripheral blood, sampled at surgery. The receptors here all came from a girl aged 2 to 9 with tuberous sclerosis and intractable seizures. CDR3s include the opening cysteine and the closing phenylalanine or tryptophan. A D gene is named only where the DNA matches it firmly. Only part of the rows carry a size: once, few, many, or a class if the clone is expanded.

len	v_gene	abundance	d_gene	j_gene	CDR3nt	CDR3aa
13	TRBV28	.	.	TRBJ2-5	TGTGCCAGCAGTTTGCGGGGTTCGGAGACCCAGTACTTC	CASSLRGSETQYF
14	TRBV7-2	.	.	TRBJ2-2	TGTGCCAGCAGCGCCCAGACGGGAACCGGGGAGCTGTTTTTT	CASSAQTGTGELFF
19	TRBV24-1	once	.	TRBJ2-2	TGTGCCACCAGTGATTTGCGGGACCCCAATGACGCGAACACCGGGGAGCTGTTTTTT	CATSDLRDPNDANTGELFF
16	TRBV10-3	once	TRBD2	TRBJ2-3	TGTGCCATCAGTGCGGCGGGGGGGCCGTCTCCGGATACGCAGTATTTT	CAISAAGGPSPDTQYF
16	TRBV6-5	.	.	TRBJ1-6	TGTGCCAGCAGTTACATCAGGCGGGCAGGGAATTCACCCCTCCACTTT	CASSYIRRAGNSPLHF
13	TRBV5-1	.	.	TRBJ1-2	TGCGCCAGCAGCTACGAGACGGACCATGGCTACACCTTC	CASSYETDHGYTF
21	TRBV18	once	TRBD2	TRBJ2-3	TGTGCCAGCTCACCACGATTCCGACTAGCGGGGACCCATGGGGGCACAGATACGCAGTATTTT	CASSPRFRLAGTHGGTDTQYF
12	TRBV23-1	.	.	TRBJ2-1	TGCGCCAGCAGTGACCCTTTCAATGAGCAGTTCTTC	CASSDPFNEQFF
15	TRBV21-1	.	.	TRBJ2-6	TGTGCCAGCACCGCGCAGGGGTCAGGGGCCAACGTCCTGACTTTC	CASTAQGSGANVLTF
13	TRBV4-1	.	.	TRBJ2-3	TGCGCCAGCAGCCAAGACAGTACAGATACGCAGTATTTT	CASSQDSTDTQYF
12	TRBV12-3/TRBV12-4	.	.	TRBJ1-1	TGTGCCAGCAGTTTACCGGGGACTGAAGCTTTCTTT	CASSLPGTEAFF
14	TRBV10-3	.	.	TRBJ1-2	TGTGCCATCAGTGAGGATACAGGGACGTCCGGCTACACCTTC	CAISEDTGTSGYTF
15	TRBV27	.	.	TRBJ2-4	TGTGCCAGCAGTTCGGATGGAGAGGCCAAAAACATTCAGTACTTC	CASSSDGEAKNIQYF
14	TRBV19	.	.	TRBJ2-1	TGTGCCAGTAGTCCCCCGGGGGAACGGGATGAGCAGTTCTTC	CASSPPGERDEQFF
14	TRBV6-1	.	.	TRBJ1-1	TGTGCCAGCAGTGAAGCCGATCGGACGGCTGAAGCTTTCTTT	CASSEADRTAEAFF
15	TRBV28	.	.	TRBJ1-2	TGTGCCAGCAGTCCCGACCGCGACCTACGGGGTGGCTACACCTTC	CASSPDRDLRGGYTF
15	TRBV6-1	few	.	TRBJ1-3	TGTGCCAGCAGTGAAGACCACAGCTCTGGAAACACCATATATTTT	CASSEDHSSGNTIYF
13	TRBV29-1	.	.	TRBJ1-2	TGCAGCGTTGAAGATGAGGGGGAGGAAGGCTACACCTTC	CSVEDEGEEGYTF
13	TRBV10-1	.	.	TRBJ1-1	TGCGCCAGCAGTGAGTCGGGGATAGGGCAAGCTTTCTTT	CASSESGIGQAFF
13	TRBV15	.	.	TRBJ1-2	TGTGCCACCAGCAGAGATGACCGCGGAGGCTACACCTTC	CATSRDDRGGYTF
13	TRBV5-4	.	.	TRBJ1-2	TGTGCCAGCAGCTGGGAATTTAGGGATGGCTACACCTTC	CASSWEFRDGYTF
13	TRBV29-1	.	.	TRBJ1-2	TGCAGCGTTGTGGATTATCAGAGGGAAGGCTACACCTTC	CSVVDYQREGYTF
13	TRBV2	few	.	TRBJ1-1	TGTGCCAGAGAGACCCCTTTGAACACTGAAGCTTTCTTT	CARETPLNTEAFF
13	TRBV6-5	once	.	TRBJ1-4	TGTGCCAGCAGTTACTCGGGGGGGGAAAAACTGTTTTTT	CASSYSGGEKLFF
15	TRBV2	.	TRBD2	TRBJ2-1	TGTGCCAGCAGTGAAGAGCGGGGCGGGTACAATGAGCAGTTCTTC	CASSEERGGYNEQFF
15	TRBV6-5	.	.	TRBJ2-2	TGTGCCAGCAGTTACTCGAACAGGGACACCGGGGAGCTGTTTTTT	CASSYSNRDTGELFF
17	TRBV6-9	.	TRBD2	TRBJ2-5	TGTGCCAGCACCCGAACACGAACTCACGGGGGGGCGGAGACCCAGTACTTC	CASTRTRTHGGAETQYF
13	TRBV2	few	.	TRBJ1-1	TGTGCCAGCAGTGAAGGGGGATCGACTGAAGCTTTCTTT	CASSEGGSTEAFF
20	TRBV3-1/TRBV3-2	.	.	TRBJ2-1	TGTGCCAGCAGCCAAGAAGGTTGGGGTGGAGGAACCTTAGCCTACAATGAGCAGTTCTTC	CASSQEGWGGGTLAYNEQFF
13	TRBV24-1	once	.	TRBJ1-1	TGTGCCACCAGGGCGGGATGGGGCACTGAAGCTTTCTTT	CATRAGWGTEAFF
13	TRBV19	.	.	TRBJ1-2	TGTGCCAGTAGTATTGGGCAGGCTCGGGGCTACACCTTC	CASSIGQARGYTF
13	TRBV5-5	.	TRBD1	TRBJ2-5	TGTGCCAGCAGCTGGGGACAGATAGAGACCCAGTACTTC	CASSWGQIETQYF
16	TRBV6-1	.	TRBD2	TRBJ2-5	TGTGCCAGCAGTGAAGCGTCGGGGGGTTATGGAGAGACCCAGTACTTC	CASSEASGGYGETQYF
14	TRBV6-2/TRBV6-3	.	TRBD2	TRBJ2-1	TGTGCCAGCAGTTTCAGCGGGGGTTACAATGAGCAGTTCTTC	CASSFSGGYNEQFF
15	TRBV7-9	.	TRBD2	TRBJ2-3	TGTGCCAGCAGCTGGGTAGCGGGGGGAATAGATACGCAGTATTTT	CASSWVAGGIDTQYF
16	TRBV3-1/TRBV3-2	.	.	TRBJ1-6	TGTGCCAGCAGCCAAGTCTTACGGCTCAATAATTCACCCCTCCACTTT	CASSQVLRLNNSPLHF
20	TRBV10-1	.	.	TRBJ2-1	TGCGCCAGCAGTGAGCTGCTGAGACAGGGACTAGAGGCCTCCTACAATGAGCAGTTCTTC	CASSELLRQGLEASYNEQFF
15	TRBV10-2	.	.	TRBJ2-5	TGCGCCAGCACCCCTAGTCCACTTCAATCTGGGACCCAGTACTTC	CASTPSPLQSGTQYF
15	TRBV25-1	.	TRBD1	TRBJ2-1	TGTGCCAGCAGAGGAAGGACAGGGGGGATCAATGAGCAGTTCTTC	CASRGRTGGINEQFF
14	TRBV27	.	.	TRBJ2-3	TGTGCCAGCAGCCTAATAGGGTTTCGAGATACGCAGTATTTT	CASSLIGFRDTQYF
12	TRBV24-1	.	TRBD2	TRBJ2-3	TGTGCCACGGGGAGGGGCGGAGATACGCAGTATTTT	CATGRGGDTQYF
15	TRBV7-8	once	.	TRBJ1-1	TGTGCCAGCAGCCGGCATGCTCGAGGGGACACTGAAGCTTTCTTT	CASSRHARGDTEAFF
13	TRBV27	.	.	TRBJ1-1	TGTGCCAGCAGCTTTGGAGTGTACACTGAAGCTTTCTTT	CASSFGVYTEAFF
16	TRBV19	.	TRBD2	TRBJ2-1	TGTGCCAGTAGTCGAACGGGACTACAATCATACAATGAGCAGTTCTTC	CASSRTGLQSYNEQFF
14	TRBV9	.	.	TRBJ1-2	TGTGCCAGCAGCGTAGACCCTGGGAACTATGGCTACACCTTC	CASSVDPGNYGYTF